Presented here are 20 T cell receptor beta chains from one specimen sequenced in a study of human T cells and chemical hapten exposure. Time point: patch test 1, 2 weeks after DPC sensitization. Treatment meaning: therapeutic diphenylcyclopropenone sensitization with weekly scalp DPC. Each CDR3 protein gets one entry after TCRdb re-called the RACE reads with MiXCR. The profile covers about 120,000 distinct CDR3 sequences, with roughly 13% appearing a single time and 0.92% taken by the ten largest. The sample was whole blood, taken in connection with sensitization to the hapten diphenylcyclopropenone (DPC). The source of these receptors is a man aged 18 to 29 with alopecia areata. Some clones in this sample may be carry-over from other donors' samples.

This clonotype was detected a few times. The chain joins TRBV11-2 to TRBJ2-7, with D possibly TRBD1 on 5 matching bases. V was cut by 8 bases and J by 0 bases, with 14 bases left in between. This CDR3 has 14 residues. Germline values: CDR1 SGHAT, CDR2 FQNNGV. The CDR3 protein is CASRPGFSSYEQYF. CDR3 coding DNA: TGTGCCAGCCGACCAGGGTTCTCCTCCTACGAGCAGTACTTC.

This clonotype was counted only a few times. This chain uses TRBV19 with TRBJ2-7; D is perhaps TRBD2 (6 bases). The germline gives CDR1 LNHDA, CDR2 SQIVND (reference sequence). This CDR3 is 12 amino acids long. V was clipped by 6 bases and J by 4 bases, with 10 bases between them. The CDR3 protein is CASSTGLYEQYF. CDR3 sequence (DNA): TGTGCCAGTAGCACCGGACTATACGAGCAGTACTTC.

The chain links TRBV7-8 to TRBJ1-1; D possibly corresponds to TRBD1 (5 bases). The CDR3 length is 17 residues. V lost 1 base to trimming and J lost 0 bases, with 15 bases between them. CDR1 SGHVS and CDR2 FQNEAQ come from the germline V gene. CDR3 sequence: CASSLEKGRALNTEAFF. In nucleotides, the CDR3 is TGTGCCAGCAGCTTAGAGAAGGGACGGGCCCTGAACACTGAAGCTTTCTTT.

CDR3 residues: CASSLDGQGKTQYF. Here the CDR3 DNA reads TGTGCCAGCAGCTTAGACGGACAGGGAAAGACCCAGTACTTC. The rearrangement links TRBV7-2 to TRBJ2-5; 8 nucleotides match TRBD1. Germline CDR1 and CDR2: SGHTA and FQGNSA. CDR3 length: 14 amino acids. The ends lost 1 base at V and 6 bases at J; junction bases unmatched: 4.

Turning to this clonotype: A far larger clone is one nucleotide away, so this likely arose from a read error. This chain uses TRBV5-6 with TRBJ2-6; D gene unclear. CDR3 length: 12 residues. Deletions cut 2 bases from V and 3 bases from J, with 0 bases between. Germline-derived CDR1 and CDR2 are SGHDT and YYEEEE. This chain's CDR3 is CASSFGANVLTF. The CDR3, as DNA: TGTGCCAGCAGCTTTGGGGCCAACGTCCTGACTTTC.

This clonotype was picked up a small number of times. The chain has TRBV6-2 or TRBV6-3 and TRBJ2-7, with D hard to call. V lost 2 bases and J lost 0, with 5 bases in between. Germline assignment: CDR1 MNHEY and CDR2 SVGEGT. The CDR3 totals 13 residues. The CDR3 region has the DNA TGTGCCAGCAGTTACGAACACTCCTACGAGCAGTACGTC. Its translation is CASSYEHSYEQYV.

The chain couples TRBV6-2 or TRBV6-3 to TRBJ2-1; 15 bases agree with TRBD2. The V gene end was trimmed by 6 bases and the J gene end by 6 bases; junction bases not matched to a gene: 6. The CDR3 has 16 amino acids. Germline V gene sequence: CDR1 MNHEY, CDR2 SVGEGT. CDR3: CASSTSGLAGGNEQFF. The CDR3 bases are TGTGCCAGCAGCACTTCGGGACTAGCGGGGGGCAATGAGCAGTTCTTC.

This clonotype was observed at least ten times. The V call is TRBV4-1, the J call TRBJ1-1; 8 bases map to TRBD1. The trim removed 5 bases at V and 4 bases at J, leaving 9 bases unmatched. The germline gives CDR1 MGHRA, CDR2 YSYEKL. The CDR3 has 15 amino acids. As DNA, the CDR3 is TGCGCCAGCAGCGAACGGACAGGGTCTATCACTGAAGCTTTCTTT. It is translated as CASSERTGSITEAFF.

This clonotype was counted between two and nine times. The chain has TRBV7-6 and TRBJ2-7; 11 nucleotides agree with TRBD2. The CDR3 spans 15 residues. Unmatched junction bases numbered 3, after V lost 5 bases and J lost 0 bases. Per germline, CDR1 SGHVS and CDR2 FNYEAQ. The CDR3 protein is CASSLTSGASYEQYV. DNA of the CDR3: TGTGCCAGCAGCCTGACTAGCGGGGCCTCCTACGAGCAGTACGTC.

The V gene is TRBV10-3, the J gene TRBJ1-4; D gene uncertain. CDR1 is ENHRY and CDR2 is SYGVKD in the germline V gene. V was cut by 5 bases and J by 2 bases, with 12 bases left in between. The CDR3 has 15 residues. CDR3 bases: TGTGCCATCAGTCGAGACGGGTACACTAATGAAAAACTGTTTTTT. Its translation: CAISRDGYTNEKLFF.

The genes are TRBV7-9 and TRBJ1-5; D is possibly TRBD1 (5 bases). CDR1 and CDR2 (germline): SEHNR, FQNEAQ (reference sequence). Trimming shortened V by 2 bases and J by 2 bases, and 10 bases separated the two germline ends. This CDR3 spans 15 amino acids. The CDR3 protein is CASSLTGRGNQPQHF. As DNA, the CDR3 is TGTGCCAGCAGCTTAACTGGCAGGGGCAATCAGCCCCAGCATTTT. The full variable domain, in which reference TRBV7-9 and TRBJ1-5 provide the parts outside the CDR3, is DTGVSQNPRHKITKRGQNVTFRCDPISEHNRLYWYRQTLGQGPEFLTYFQNEAQLEKSRLLSDRFSAERPKGSFSTLEIQRTEQGDSAMYLCASSLTGRGNQPQHFGDGTRLSIL.

This chain joins TRBV10-3 and TRBJ1-5; perhaps TRBD1 as D (6 bases). The CDR3 sequence is 17 residues long. V gave up 0 bases and J gave up 2 bases, with 14 bases separating them. Germline loops: CDR1 ENHRY, CDR2 SYGVKD. The CDR3 nucleotides are TGTGCCATCAGTGAGTCCGCAGGGGTCGATGGCAATCAGCCCCAGCATTTT. This codes for CAISESAGVDGNQPQHF.

V usage is TRBV28 and J usage is TRBJ1-1; the D gene is possibly TRBD1 (5 bases). The germline CDR1 and CDR2 sequences are MDHEN and SYDVKM. V lost 6 bases and J lost 3, with 17 bases in between. The CDR3 sequence is 15 residues long. CDR3 DNA sequence: TGTGCCAGCAGCCCCCCGGTTATCAGGGACACTGAAGCTTTCTTT. Protein sequence: CASSPPVIRDTEAFF.

This clonotype turned up a few times. The rearrangement links TRBV28 to TRBJ2-7; D could derive from TRBD1 or TRBD2 (5 bases each). The germline CDR1 and CDR2 sequences are MDHEN and SYDVKM. This CDR3 contains 13 residues. V was cut by 5 bases and J by 4 bases, with 12 bases left in between. The CDR3 reads CASSRRGFYEQYF. The CDR3 bases are TGTGCCAGCAGTAGACGGGGCTTTTACGAGCAGTACTTC.

This clonotype was recorded a few times. The J gene is TRBJ2-1, the V gene TRBV9; D unclear. V was cut by 0 bases and J by 0 bases, with 7 bases left in between. The CDR3 loop spans 15 amino acids. Germline CDR1 reads SGDLS; CDR2 reads YYNGEE. This CDR3 reads CASSVGRSSYNEQFF. CDR3 DNA: TGTGCCAGCAGCGTAGGTAGGAGCTCCTACAATGAGCAGTTCTTC.

The chain uses TRBV11-2 and TRBJ1-1; 9 positions match TRBD1. The CDR3 covers 14 residues. J was trimmed by 4 bases and V by 5 bases; bases with no gene match: 5. The germline V gene encodes CDR1 SGHAT and CDR2 FQNNGV. CDR3 in DNA: TGTGCCAGCAGCCCGACGGACAGGGGCACTGAAGCTTTCTTT. It encodes CASSPTDRGTEAFF.

The rearrangement links TRBV20-1 to TRBJ1-1; possibly TRBD1 for D (6 bases). CDR1 DFQATT and CDR2 SNEGSKA come from the germline V gene (reference sequence). This CDR3 has 13 amino acids. V lost 1 base to trimming and J lost 3 bases, with 9 bases between them. For the CDR3, the DNA is TGCAGTGCTAGAGGGGAGGGGGACACTGAAGCTTTCTTT. Protein product: CSARGEGDTEAFF.

This clonotype was seen a few times. The V and J genes are TRBV11-2 and TRBJ2-7; either TRBD1 or TRBD2 may fit D (5 bases each). V was pared by 5 bases and J by 2 bases, with 13 bases between. The germline V gene has CDR1 SGHAT and CDR2 FQNNGV. This CDR3 is built from 14 residues. The CDR3 region is CASSRGDGAYEQYF. In DNA, the CDR3 is TGTGCCAGCAGCCGAGGGGACGGAGCCTACGAGCAGTACTTC.

This clonotype came up a few times. This sequence joins TRBV6-5 and TRBJ1-2; D perhaps matches TRBD1 (5 bases). CDR1 is MNHEY and CDR2 is SVGAGI in the germline V gene. The V gene lost 4 bases and the J gene lost 4 bases, with 25 bases spanning the gap. The CDR3 spans 18 residues. For the CDR3, the DNA is TGTGCCAGCAGTTCCCTCCGGGCAGGGAGGGAGGGCGCCTATGGCTACACCTTC. Its protein is CASSSLRAGREGAYGYTF.

This clonotype was seen a handful of times. The gene calls are TRBV10-3 and TRBJ2-7; D unclear. V was shortened by 4 bases and J by 1 base, with 14 bases between the two germline ends. There are 15 residues in the CDR3. Germline CDR1 reads ENHRY; CDR2 reads SYGVKD. The CDR3 DNA is TGTGCCATCAGTGCTTCGGGTGATATGTCCTACGAGCAGTACTTC. Protein product: CAISASGDMSYEQYF.